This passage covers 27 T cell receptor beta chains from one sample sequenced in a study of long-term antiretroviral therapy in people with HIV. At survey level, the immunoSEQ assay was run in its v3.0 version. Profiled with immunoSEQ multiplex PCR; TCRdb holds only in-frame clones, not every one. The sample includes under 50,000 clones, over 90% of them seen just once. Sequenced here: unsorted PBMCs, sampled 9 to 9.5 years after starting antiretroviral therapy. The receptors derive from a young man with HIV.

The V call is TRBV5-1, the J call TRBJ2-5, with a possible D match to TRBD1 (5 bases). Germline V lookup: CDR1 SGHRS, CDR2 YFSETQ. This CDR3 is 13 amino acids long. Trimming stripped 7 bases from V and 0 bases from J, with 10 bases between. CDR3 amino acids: CASWGSNQETQYF. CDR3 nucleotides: TGCGCCAGCTGGGGCTCAAACCAAGAGACCCAGTACTTC.

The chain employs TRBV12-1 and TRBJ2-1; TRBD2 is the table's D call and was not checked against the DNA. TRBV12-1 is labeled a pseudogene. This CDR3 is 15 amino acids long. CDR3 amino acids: CASSLVKSSYNEQFF. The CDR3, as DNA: TGTGCCAGCAGCTTAGTAAAGAGCTCCTACAATGAGCAGTTCTTC.

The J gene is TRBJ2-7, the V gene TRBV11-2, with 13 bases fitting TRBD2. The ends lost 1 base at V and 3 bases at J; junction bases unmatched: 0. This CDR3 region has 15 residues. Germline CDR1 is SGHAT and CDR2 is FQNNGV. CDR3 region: CASSLGLAGGYEQYF. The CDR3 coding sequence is TGTGCCAGCAGCTTAGGACTAGCGGGGGGCTACGAGCAGTACTTC.

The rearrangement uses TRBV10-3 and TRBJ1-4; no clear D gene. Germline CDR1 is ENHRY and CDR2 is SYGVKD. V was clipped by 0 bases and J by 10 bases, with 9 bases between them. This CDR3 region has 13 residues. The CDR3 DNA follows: TGTGCCATCAGTGAGTCGGCAGTAGGAAAACTGTTTTTT. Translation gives CAISESAVGKLFF.

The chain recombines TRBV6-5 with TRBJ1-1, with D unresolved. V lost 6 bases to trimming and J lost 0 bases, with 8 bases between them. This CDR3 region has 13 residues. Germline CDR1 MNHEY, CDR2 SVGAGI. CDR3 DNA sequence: TGTGCCAGCAGCCTGACCATGAACACTGAAGCTTTCTTT. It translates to CASSLTMNTEAFF.

For the CDR3, the DNA is TGTGCCAGCAGTCACAGGGAATCCCATGAGCAGTTCTTC. It is translated as CASSHRESHEQFF. The rearrangement uses TRBV6-5 and TRBJ2-1; perhaps TRBD1 as D (6 bases). The germline V gene has CDR1 MNHEY and CDR2 SVGAGI. The CDR3 spans 13 residues. The germline V and J ends were trimmed by 5 bases and 8 bases, with 13 bases remaining between them.

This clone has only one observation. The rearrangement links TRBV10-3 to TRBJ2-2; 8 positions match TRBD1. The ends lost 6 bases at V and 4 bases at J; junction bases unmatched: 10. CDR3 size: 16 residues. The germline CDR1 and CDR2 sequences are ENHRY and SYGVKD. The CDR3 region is CAISRRGTGGTGELFF. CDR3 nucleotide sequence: TGTGCCATCAGCCGGAGGGGGACAGGTGGCACCGGGGAGCTGTTTTTT.

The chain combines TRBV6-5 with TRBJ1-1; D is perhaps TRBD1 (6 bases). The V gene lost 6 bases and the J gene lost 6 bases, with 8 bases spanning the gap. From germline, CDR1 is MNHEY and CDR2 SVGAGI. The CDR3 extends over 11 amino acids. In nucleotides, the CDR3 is TGTGCCAGCAGCCAGGGGTCTGAAGCTTTCTTT. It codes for CASSQGSEAFF.

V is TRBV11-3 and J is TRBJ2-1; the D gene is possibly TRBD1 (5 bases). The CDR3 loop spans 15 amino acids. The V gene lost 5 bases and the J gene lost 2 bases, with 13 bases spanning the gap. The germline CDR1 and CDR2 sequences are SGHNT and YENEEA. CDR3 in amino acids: CASSSQQGAYNEQFF. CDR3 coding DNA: TGTGCCAGCAGCAGCCAGCAGGGCGCCTACAATGAGCAGTTCTTC.

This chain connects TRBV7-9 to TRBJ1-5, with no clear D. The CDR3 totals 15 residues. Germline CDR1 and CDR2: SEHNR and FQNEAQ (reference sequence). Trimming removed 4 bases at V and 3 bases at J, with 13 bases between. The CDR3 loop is CASSYRARSNQPQHF. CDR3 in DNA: TGTGCCAGCAGCTACAGAGCCAGGTCCAATCAGCCCCAGCATTTT. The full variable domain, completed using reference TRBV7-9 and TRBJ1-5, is DTGVSQNPRHKITKRGQNVTFRCDPISEHNRLYWYRQTLGQGPEFLTYFQNEAQLEKSRLLSDRFSAERPKGSFSTLEIQRTEQGDSAMYLCASSYRARSNQPQHFGDGTRLSIL.

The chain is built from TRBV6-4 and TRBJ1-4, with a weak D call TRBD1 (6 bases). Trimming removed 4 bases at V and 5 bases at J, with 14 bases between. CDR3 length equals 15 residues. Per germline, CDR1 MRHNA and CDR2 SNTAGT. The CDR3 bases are TGTGCCAGCAGTGCCCCGGGACAAGCAAATGAAAAACTGTTTTTT. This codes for CASSAPGQANEKLFF.

The CDR3 DNA follows: TGTGCCAGCAGGGGGACTAGCGGGGGCTCATTGACGCAGTATTTT. Protein product: CASRGTSGGSLTQYF. The chain joins TRBV2 to TRBJ2-3; 14 nucleotides line up with TRBD2. There are 15 residues in the CDR3. Losses at the gene ends were 6 bases for V and 9 bases for J; bases not matched to a gene: 8. Germline loops: CDR1 SNHLY, CDR2 FYNNEI.

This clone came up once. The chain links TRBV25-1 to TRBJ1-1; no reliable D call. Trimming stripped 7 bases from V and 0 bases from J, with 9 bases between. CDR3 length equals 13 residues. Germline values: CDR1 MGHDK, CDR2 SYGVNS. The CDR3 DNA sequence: TGTGCCAGCACCGGACGGATGAACACTGAAGCTTTCTTT. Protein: CASTGRMNTEAFF.

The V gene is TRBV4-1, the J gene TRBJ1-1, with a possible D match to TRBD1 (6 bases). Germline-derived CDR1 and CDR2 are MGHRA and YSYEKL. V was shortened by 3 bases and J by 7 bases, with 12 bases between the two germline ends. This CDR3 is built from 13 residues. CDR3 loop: CASSHPSGHEAFF. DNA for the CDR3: TGCGCCAGCAGCCACCCCTCGGGACATGAAGCTTTCTTT.

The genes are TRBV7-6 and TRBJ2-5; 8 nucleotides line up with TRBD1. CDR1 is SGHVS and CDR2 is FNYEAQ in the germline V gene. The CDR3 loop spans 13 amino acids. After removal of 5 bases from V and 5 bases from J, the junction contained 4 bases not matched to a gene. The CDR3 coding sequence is TGTGCCAGCAGCAAGACAGGGGAGGAGACCCAGTACTTC. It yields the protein CASSKTGEETQYF.

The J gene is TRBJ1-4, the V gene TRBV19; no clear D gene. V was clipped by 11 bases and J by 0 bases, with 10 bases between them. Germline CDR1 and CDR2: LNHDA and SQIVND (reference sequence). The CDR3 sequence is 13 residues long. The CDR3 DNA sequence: TGTGCCCAGACGGGGTCAACTAATGAAAAACTGTTTTTT. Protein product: CAQTGSTNEKLFF.

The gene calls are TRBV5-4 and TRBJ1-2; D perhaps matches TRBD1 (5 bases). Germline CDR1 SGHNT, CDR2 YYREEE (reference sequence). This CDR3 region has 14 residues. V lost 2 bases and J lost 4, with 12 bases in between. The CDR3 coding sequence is TGTGCCAGCAGCTTCAGGGAAAAGGGCTATGGCTACACCTTC. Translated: CASSFREKGYGYTF.

CDR3 sequence reads: CASSPFSGTGNSPLHF. The CDR3 region has the DNA TGCGCCAGCAGCCCGTTTTCCGGGACAGGCAATTCACCCCTCCACTTT. The J gene is TRBJ1-6, the V gene TRBV5-1; 8 positions agree with TRBD1. The germline V gene has CDR1 SGHRS and CDR2 YFSETQ. The CDR3 is made up of 16 amino acids. V was pared by 4 bases and J by 7 bases, with 10 bases of the junction left unmatched.

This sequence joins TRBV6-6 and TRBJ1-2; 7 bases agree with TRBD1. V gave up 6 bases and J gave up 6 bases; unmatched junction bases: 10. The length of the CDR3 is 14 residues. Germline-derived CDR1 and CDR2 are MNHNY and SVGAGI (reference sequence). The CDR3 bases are TGTGCCAGCAGAACCCCCGCTACAGGGGATGGCTACACCTTC. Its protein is CASRTPATGDGYTF.

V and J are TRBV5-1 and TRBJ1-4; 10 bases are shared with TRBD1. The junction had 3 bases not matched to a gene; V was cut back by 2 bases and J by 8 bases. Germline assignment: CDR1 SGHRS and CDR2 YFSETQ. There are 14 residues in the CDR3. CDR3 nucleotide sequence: TGCGCCAGCAGCTTCGGGACAGGGGAGGAAAAACTGTTTTTT. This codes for CASSFGTGEEKLFF.

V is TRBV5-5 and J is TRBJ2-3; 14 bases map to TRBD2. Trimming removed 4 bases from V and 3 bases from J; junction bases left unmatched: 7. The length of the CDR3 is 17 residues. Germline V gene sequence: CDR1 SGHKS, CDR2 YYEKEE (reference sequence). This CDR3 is CASSPGLAGGLTDTQYF. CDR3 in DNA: TGTGCCAGCAGCCCCGGACTAGCGGGGGGCTTAACAGATACGCAGTATTTT.

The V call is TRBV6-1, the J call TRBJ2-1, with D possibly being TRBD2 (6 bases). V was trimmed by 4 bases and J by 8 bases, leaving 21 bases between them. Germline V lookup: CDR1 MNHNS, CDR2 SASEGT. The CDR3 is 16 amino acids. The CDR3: CASSVNPSWSGDEQFF. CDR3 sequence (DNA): TGTGCCAGCAGTGTAAACCCATCGTGGTCGGGGGATGAGCAGTTCTTC.

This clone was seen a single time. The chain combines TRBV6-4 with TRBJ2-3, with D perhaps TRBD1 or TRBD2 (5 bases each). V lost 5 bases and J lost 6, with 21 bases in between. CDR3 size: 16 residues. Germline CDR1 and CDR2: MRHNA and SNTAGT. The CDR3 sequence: CASSPGIGGGADTQYF. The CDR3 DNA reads TGTGCCAGCAGTCCAGGGATCGGTGGAGGTGCGGATACGCAGTATTTT.

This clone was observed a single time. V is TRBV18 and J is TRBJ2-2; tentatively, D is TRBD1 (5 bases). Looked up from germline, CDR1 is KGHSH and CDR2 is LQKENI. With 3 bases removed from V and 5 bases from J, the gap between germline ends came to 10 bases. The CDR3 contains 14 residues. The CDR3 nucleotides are TGTGCCAGCTCACCGACACGACAGACCGGGGAGCTGTTTTTT. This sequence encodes CASSPTRQTGELFF.

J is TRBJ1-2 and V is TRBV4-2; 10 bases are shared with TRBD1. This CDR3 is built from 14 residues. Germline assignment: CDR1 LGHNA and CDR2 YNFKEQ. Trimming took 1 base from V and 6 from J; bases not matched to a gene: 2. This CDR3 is CASSQAGTGDGYTF. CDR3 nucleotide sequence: TGTGCCAGCAGCCAAGCAGGGACAGGGGATGGCTACACCTTC.

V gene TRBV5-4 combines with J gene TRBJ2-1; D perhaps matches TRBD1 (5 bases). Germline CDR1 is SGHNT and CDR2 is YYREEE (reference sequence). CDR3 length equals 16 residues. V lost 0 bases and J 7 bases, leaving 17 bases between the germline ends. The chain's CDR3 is CASSLASSGARNEQFF. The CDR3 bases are TGTGCCAGCAGCTTGGCCAGTTCTGGGGCGCGGAATGAGCAGTTCTTC.

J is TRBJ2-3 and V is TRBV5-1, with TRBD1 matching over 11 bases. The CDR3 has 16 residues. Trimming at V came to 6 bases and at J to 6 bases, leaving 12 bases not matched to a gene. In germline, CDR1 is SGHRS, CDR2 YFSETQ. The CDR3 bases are TGCGCCAGCAACCTGGGGACAGGGGGTTTCAGGGATACGCAGTATTTT. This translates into CASNLGTGGFRDTQYF.